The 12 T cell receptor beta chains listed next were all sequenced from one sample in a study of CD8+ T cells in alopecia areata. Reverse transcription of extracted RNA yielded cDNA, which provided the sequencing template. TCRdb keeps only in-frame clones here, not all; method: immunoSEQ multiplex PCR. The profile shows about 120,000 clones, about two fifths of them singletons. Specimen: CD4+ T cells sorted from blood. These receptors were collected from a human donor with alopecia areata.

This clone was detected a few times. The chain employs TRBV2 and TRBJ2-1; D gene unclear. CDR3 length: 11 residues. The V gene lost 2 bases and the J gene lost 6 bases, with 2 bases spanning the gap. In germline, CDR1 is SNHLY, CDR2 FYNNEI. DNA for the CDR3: TGTGCCAGCAGTGAACGCAATGAGCAGTTCTTC. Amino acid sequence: CASSERNEQFF.

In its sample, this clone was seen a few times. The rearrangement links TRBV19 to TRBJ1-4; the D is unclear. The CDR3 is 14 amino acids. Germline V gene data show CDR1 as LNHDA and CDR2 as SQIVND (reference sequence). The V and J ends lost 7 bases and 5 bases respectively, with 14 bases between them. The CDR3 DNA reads TGTGCCAGTACCGAACGCATGAGGAATGAAAAACTGTTTTTT. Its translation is CASTERMRNEKLFF. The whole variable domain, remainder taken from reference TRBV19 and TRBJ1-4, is DGGITQSPKYLFRKEGQNVTLSCEQNLNHDAMYWYRQDPGQGLRLIYYSQIVNDFQKGDIAEGYSVSREKKESFPLTVTSAQKNPTAFYLCASTERMRNEKLFFGSGTQLSVL.

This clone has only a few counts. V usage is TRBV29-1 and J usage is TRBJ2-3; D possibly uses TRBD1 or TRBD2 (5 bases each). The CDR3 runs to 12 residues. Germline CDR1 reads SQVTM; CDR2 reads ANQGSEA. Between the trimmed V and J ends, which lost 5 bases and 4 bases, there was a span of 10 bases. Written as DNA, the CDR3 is TGCAGCGTTCGAGGGGTTGCAGATACGCAGTATTTT. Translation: CSVRGVADTQYF.

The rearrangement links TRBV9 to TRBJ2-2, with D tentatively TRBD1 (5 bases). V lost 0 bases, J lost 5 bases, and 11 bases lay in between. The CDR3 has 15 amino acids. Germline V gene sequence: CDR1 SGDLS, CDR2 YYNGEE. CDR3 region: CASSVDQGGTGELFF. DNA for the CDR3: TGTGCCAGCAGCGTAGATCAGGGTGGGACCGGGGAGCTGTTTTTT. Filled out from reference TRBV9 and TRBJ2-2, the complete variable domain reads DSGVTQTPKHLITATGQRVTLRCSPRSGDLSVYWYQQSLDQGLQFLIQYYNGEERAKGNILERFSAQQFPDLHSELNLSSLELGDSALYFCASSVDQGGTGELFFGEGSRLTVL.

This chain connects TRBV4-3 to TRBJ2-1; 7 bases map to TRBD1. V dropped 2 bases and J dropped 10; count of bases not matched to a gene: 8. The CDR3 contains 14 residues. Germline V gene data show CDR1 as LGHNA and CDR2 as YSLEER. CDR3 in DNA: TGCGCCAGCAGCCAACTAACGACAGGGTCGGAGCAGTTCTTC. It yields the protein CASSQLTTGSEQFF.

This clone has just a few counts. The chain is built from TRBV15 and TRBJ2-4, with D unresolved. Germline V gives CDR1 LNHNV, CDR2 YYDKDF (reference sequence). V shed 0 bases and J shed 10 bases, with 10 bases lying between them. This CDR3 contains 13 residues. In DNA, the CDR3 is TGTGCCACCAGCAGAGATATCGGAAGGATTCAGTACTTC. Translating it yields CATSRDIGRIQYF.

This CDR3 is CASTLDTEQYF. The CDR3 coding sequence is TGTGCCAGCACCCTGGATACCGAGCAGTACTTC. The rearrangement uses TRBV2 and TRBJ2-7; D unclear. The CDR3 loop spans 11 amino acids. Germline V lookup: CDR1 SNHLY, CDR2 FYNNEI. Trimming pared 7 bases from V and 6 bases from J, leaving 10 bases between.

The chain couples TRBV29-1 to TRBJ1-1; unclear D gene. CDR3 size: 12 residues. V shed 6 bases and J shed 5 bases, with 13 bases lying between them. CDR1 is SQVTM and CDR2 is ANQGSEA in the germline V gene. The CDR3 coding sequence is TGCAGCGTGAAAAAATCGGGGACTGAAGCTTTCTTT. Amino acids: CSVKKSGTEAFF.

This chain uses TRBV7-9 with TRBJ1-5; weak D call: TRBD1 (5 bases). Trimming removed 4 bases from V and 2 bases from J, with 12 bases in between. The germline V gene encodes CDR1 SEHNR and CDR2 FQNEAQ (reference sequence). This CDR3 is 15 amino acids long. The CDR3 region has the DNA TGTGCCAGCAGCTCACGTGGGGCGGGCAATCAGCCCCAGCATTTT. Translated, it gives CASSSRGAGNQPQHF. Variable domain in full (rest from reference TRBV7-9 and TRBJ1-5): DTGVSQNPRHKITKRGQNVTFRCDPISEHNRLYWYRQTLGQGPEFLTYFQNEAQLEKSRLLSDRFSAERPKGSFSTLEIQRTEQGDSAMYLCASSSRGAGNQPQHFGDGTRLSIL.

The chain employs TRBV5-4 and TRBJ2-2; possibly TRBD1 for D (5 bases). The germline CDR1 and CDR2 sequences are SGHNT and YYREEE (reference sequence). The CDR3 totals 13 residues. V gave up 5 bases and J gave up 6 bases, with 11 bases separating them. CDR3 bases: TGTGCCAGCAGTCCAGGGATTGCCGGGGAGCTGTTTTTT. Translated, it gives CASSPGIAGELFF.

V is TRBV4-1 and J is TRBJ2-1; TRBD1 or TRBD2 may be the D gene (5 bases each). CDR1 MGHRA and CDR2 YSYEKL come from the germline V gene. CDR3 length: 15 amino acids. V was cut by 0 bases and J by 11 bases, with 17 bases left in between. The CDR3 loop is CASSQDGTLFLKQFF. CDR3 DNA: TGCGCCAGCAGCCAAGATGGGACCCTCTTCTTGAAGCAGTTCTTC.

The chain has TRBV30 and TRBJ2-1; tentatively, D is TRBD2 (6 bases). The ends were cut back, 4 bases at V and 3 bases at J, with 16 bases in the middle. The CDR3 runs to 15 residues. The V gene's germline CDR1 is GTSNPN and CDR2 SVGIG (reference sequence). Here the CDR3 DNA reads TGTGCCTGGATCCCCCGGCGGGAAGGCTACAATGAGCAGTTCTTC. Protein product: CAWIPRREGYNEQFF.